This T cell receptor (beta chain) is drawn from a study of blood T cell repertoires in COVID-19. Study information: In each case, the material was cDNA or gDNA derived from T cells, B-cell-depleted T cells, or PBMCs.

TCRdb's table, derived via immunoSEQ multiplex PCR, lists solely in-frame clones and lacks some. Among some 180,000 clones listed, 85% were seen once. V lost 0 bases to trimming and J lost 4 bases, with 14 bases between them. The CDR3 loop spans 15 amino acids. CDR1 SGHRS and CDR2 YFSETQ come from the germline V gene. During active infection, Seattle patients enrolled and were then monitored through disease. V and J are TRBV5-1 and TRBJ2-7, with a possible D match to TRBD1 (5 bases). Specimen: peripheral blood. This TCR was recovered from a woman aged 80 or older with COVID-19, enrolled during active disease. The CDR3 reads CASSLGRTSIYEQYF. For the CDR3, the DNA is TGCGCCAGCAGCTTGGGCCGGACATCCATATACGAGCAGTACTTC.